This TCR beta chain comes out of a study of metastatic and nonmetastatic thyroid tumors. The overall study: Across peripheral blood and tumor or nodule tissue samples taken from malignant and benign thyroid patients, the repertoires were compared with one another. General observations from the study: Malignant thyroid tumors reportedly had TCR beta diversity that was significantly higher than in benign nodules, in blood and tumor.

Comments on this clone: What it binds is unknown.

This CDR3 region has 16 residues. Germline loops: CDR1 LNHNV, CDR2 YYDKDF (reference sequence). V shed 2 bases and J shed 3 bases, with 16 bases lying between them. MiXCR reprocessed the PCR reads for TCRdb. The data show roughly 13,000 clones, around a quarter seen once. Before thyroid surgery, none of the patients had received any treatment. Sequenced sample: tumor tissue. This sequence was found in a female donor with papillary thyroid cancer or a benign thyroid nodule (not recorded which). Some clones in this sample may be carry-over from other donors' samples. The chain combines TRBV15 with TRBJ1-1; D remains ambiguous. CDR3 coding DNA: TGTGCCACCAGCAGAACAACAGTCGGGTCAGACACTGAAGCTTTCTTT. Amino acids: CATSRTTVGSDTEAFF.